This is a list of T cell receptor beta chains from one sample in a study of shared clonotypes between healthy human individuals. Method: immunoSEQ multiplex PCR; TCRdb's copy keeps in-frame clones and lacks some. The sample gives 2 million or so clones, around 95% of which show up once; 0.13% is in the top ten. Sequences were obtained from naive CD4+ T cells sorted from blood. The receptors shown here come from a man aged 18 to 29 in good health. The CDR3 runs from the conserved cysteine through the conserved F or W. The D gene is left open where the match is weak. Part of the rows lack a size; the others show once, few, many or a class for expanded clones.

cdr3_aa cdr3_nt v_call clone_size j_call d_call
CASSLGGTVNTGELFF TGTGCCAGCAGTTTGGGAGGGACAGTGAACACCGGGGAGCTGTTTTTT TRBV6-6 - TRBJ2-2 -
CAMTARADYEQYF TGTGCCATGACCGCCAGGGCGGACTACGAGCAGTACTTC TRBV6-5 - TRBJ2-7 -
CASSLGIWETQYF TGCGCCAGCAGCTTGGGGATTTGGGAGACCCAGTACTTC TRBV5-1 - TRBJ2-5 -
CASSLWGAISDTQYF TGCGCCAGCAGCTTGTGGGGAGCTATTAGTGATACGCAGTATTTT TRBV5-1 - TRBJ2-3 -
CASSLGQGATGELFF TGCGCCAGCAGTCTCGGACAGGGGGCGACCGGGGAGCTGTTTTTT TRBV5-1 - TRBJ2-2 TRBD1
CASSLRLNLNGSGANVLTF TGTGCCAGCAGCCTTAGGTTGAACCTAAATGGCTCTGGGGCCAACGTCCTGACTTTC TRBV28 - TRBJ2-6 -
CAISGTGGHYNYGYTF TGTGCCATCAGCGGGACAGGGGGTCATTATAACTATGGCTACACCTTC TRBV10-3 - TRBJ1-2 TRBD1
CASSEGTSGITDTQYF TGTGCCAGCAGTGAGGGGACTAGCGGAATCACAGATACGCAGTATTTT TRBV2 - TRBJ2-3 TRBD2
CASSPPYSSNYGYTF TGTGCCAGCAGTCCCCCATACAGTTCTAACTATGGCTACACCTTC TRBV6-5 - TRBJ1-2 -
CASSDQRKSPLHF TGTGCCAGCAGCGACCAAAGAAAGTCACCCCTCCACTTT TRBV2 - TRBJ1-6 -
CASSLGGVNQPQHF TGTGCCAGCAGCTTAGGGGGGGTCAATCAGCCCCAGCATTTT TRBV7-2 - TRBJ1-5 -
CASEGGGNTIYF TGTGCCAGCGAGGGAGGAGGAAACACCATATATTTT TRBV2 - TRBJ1-3 -
CASSYDTGANSPLHF TGTGCCAGCAGTTACGACACAGGGGCAAATTCACCCCTCCACTTT TRBV6-5 - TRBJ1-6 TRBD1
CASSPHVDKSYEQYF TGTGCCAGCAGCCCCCATGTAGACAAATCCTACGAGCAGTACTTC TRBV13 - TRBJ2-7 -
CASRQGAFGSEQYF TGTGCCAGCAGACAGGGGGCCTTTGGCAGCGAGCAGTACTTC TRBV27 - TRBJ2-7 TRBD1
CASSAAGAGTDTQYF TGTGCCAGCAGCGCAGCGGGAGCGGGCACAGATACGCAGTATTTT TRBV9 - TRBJ2-3 TRBD2
CASSEGVQKVSQPQHF TGTGCCAGCAGCGAAGGAGTCCAAAAGGTCTCTCAGCCCCAGCATTTT TRBV7-2 - TRBJ1-5 -
CASSSKTDSYGYTF TGTGCCAGCAGCTCTAAGACGGATTCATATGGCTACACCTTC TRBV7-8 - TRBJ1-2 -
CAISESWTGTEAFF TGTGCCATCAGTGAGTCGTGGACGGGGACTGAAGCTTTCTTT TRBV10-3 - TRBJ1-1 -
CASRPDRVGNTIYF TGTGCCAGCAGGCCGGACAGGGTTGGAAACACCATATATTTT TRBV2 - TRBJ1-3 TRBD1
CASSFDGGDTGELFF TGTGCCAGCAGCTTTGACGGTGGTGACACCGGGGAGCTGTTTTTT TRBV7-2 once TRBJ2-2 -
CASSDWTPWGEKLFF TGCGCCAGCAGTGACTGGACCCCCTGGGGTGAAAAACTGTTTTTT TRBV10-2 - TRBJ1-4 -
CASSPRGGGQETQYF TGTGCCAGCAGCCCAAGGGGAGGAGGACAAGAGACCCAGTACTTC TRBV11-2 - TRBJ2-5 -
CASRGQAGYGYTF TGTGCCAGCCGAGGACAGGCGGGCTATGGCTACACCTTC TRBV6-1 once TRBJ1-2 TRBD1
CASSPGQGTEKLFF TGTGCCAGCTCACCGGGACAGGGGACTGAAAAACTGTTTTTT TRBV18 - TRBJ1-4 TRBD1
CAGKPQGVGSEAFF TGTGCCGGGAAACCCCAGGGGGTAGGGTCTGAAGCTTTCTTT TRBV2 - TRBJ1-1 TRBD1
CAWSRSHTGELFF TGTGCCTGGAGTCGGTCACACACCGGGGAGCTGTTTTTT TRBV30 - TRBJ2-2 -
CASSTLWDFNSPLHF TGTGCCAGTAGTACGTTATGGGACTTTAATTCACCCCTCCACTTT TRBV19 once TRBJ1-6 -
CASLNRGQPQHF TGTGCCAGCTTAAACAGGGGTCAGCCCCAGCATTTT TRBV28 - TRBJ1-5 TRBD1
CASSSQGGRDTQYF TGTGCCAGCAGTTCGCAGGGGGGTCGTGATACGCAGTATTTT TRBV27 - TRBJ2-3 -
CASSQNRGHEQYF TGTGCCAGCAGCCAAAACAGGGGCCACGAGCAGTACTTC TRBV7-6 - TRBJ2-7 TRBD1
CASSITGDNQPQHF TGTGCCAGTAGTATAACAGGGGATAATCAGCCCCAGCATTTT TRBV19 - TRBJ1-5 TRBD1
CAWSAGNSPLHF TGTGCCTGGAGTGCGGGAAATTCACCCCTCCACTTT TRBV30 once TRBJ1-6 -